A selection of T cell receptor beta chains follows, all from one sample in a study of cytomegalovirus exposure and HLA in healthy donors. TCRdb's copy holds only in-frame clones and misses some; the assay was immunoSEQ multiplex PCR. The repertoire consists of fewer than 200,000 clones, with approximately 82% occurring once and the leading ten covering 4% to 5.5%. What was sequenced was PBMCs. The receptors originated from a male donor in good health and CMV-seronegative. The CDR3 runs from the conserved cysteine through the conserved F or W. The order of the fields is CDR3 protein, CDR3 DNA, J gene, clone size, V gene, D gene. A D gene is named only where the DNA matches it firmly. Not every row has a clone size; where given, it reads once, few, many or a size class.

CDR3aa: CASSFLGTSEETQYF; CDR3nt: TGCGCCAGCAGCTTTTTAGGGACTAGCGAAGAGACCCAGTACTTC; j_gene: TRBJ2-5; abundance: .; v_gene: TRBV5-1; d_gene: TRBD2
CDR3aa: CASRLAGGYEQFF; CDR3nt: TGTGCCAGCAGGCTAGCGGGAGGATATGAGCAGTTCTTC; j_gene: TRBJ2-1; abundance: .; v_gene: TRBV27; d_gene: TRBD2
CDR3aa: CASSLAMDRVGYEQYF; CDR3nt: TGTGCCAGCAGCTTAGCCATGGACAGGGTTGGCTACGAGCAGTACTTC; j_gene: TRBJ2-7; abundance: few; v_gene: TRBV11-1; d_gene: TRBD1
CDR3aa: CASSQGLVDYEQYF; CDR3nt: TGCGCCAGCAGCCAAGGCCTAGTGGACTACGAGCAGTACTTC; j_gene: TRBJ2-7; abundance: .; v_gene: TRBV4-1; d_gene: .
CDR3aa: CASSYSSTSGVNEQFF; CDR3nt: TGTGCCAGCAGTTACTCTTCGACTAGCGGGGTCAATGAGCAGTTCTTC; j_gene: TRBJ2-1; abundance: .; v_gene: TRBV6-5; d_gene: TRBD2
CDR3aa: CASSLRTSGDTDTQYF; CDR3nt: TGTGCCAGCAGCTTACGGACTAGCGGGGACACAGATACGCAGTATTTT; j_gene: TRBJ2-3; abundance: .; v_gene: TRBV5-4; d_gene: TRBD2
CDR3aa: CASSSGTSGYEQYF; CDR3nt: TGTGCCAGCAGCTCCGGGACTAGCGGCTACGAGCAGTACTTC; j_gene: TRBJ2-7; abundance: .; v_gene: TRBV7-2; d_gene: TRBD2
CDR3aa: CASSSVAGGPNYF; CDR3nt: TGTGCCAGCAGCTCAGTAGCGGGAGGGCCAAATTACTTC; j_gene: TRBJ2-5; abundance: .; v_gene: TRBV7-3; d_gene: TRBD2
CDR3aa: CASRTSGGNYEQYF; CDR3nt: TGTGCCAGTAGAACTAGCGGGGGAAACTACGAGCAGTACTTC; j_gene: TRBJ2-7; abundance: .; v_gene: TRBV19; d_gene: TRBD2
CDR3aa: CASSRQLSMWPQHF; CDR3nt: TGTGCCAGCAGTCGACAGTTATCAATGTGGCCCCAGCATTTT; j_gene: TRBJ1-5; abundance: .; v_gene: TRBV6-5; d_gene: .
CDR3aa: CATSWGNRDSYEQYF; CDR3nt: TGTGCCACCAGCTGGGGTAACCGGGACAGCTACGAGCAGTACTTC; j_gene: TRBJ2-7; abundance: .; v_gene: TRBV15; d_gene: TRBD1
CDR3aa: CASKGTGFHEQYF; CDR3nt: TGTGCCAGCAAGGGGACAGGGTTCCACGAGCAGTACTTC; j_gene: TRBJ2-7; abundance: .; v_gene: TRBV2; d_gene: TRBD1
CDR3aa: CASSLSYLSGNTIYF; CDR3nt: TGTGCCAGCAGCCTCTCCTATCTCTCTGGAAACACCATATATTTT; j_gene: TRBJ1-3; abundance: .; v_gene: TRBV6-5; d_gene: .
CDR3aa: CASSLAGGRNSYNEQFF; CDR3nt: TGTGCCAGCAGCTTAGCGGGAGGGAGGAACTCCTACAATGAGCAGTTCTTC; j_gene: TRBJ2-1; abundance: .; v_gene: TRBV7-9; d_gene: TRBD2
CDR3aa: CASSPSPAANMNTEAFF; CDR3nt: TGTGCCAGCAGCCCGTCCCCGGCGGCCAACATGAACACTGAAGCTTTCTTT; j_gene: TRBJ1-1; abundance: few; v_gene: TRBV7-3; d_gene: .
CDR3aa: CASSADRGPLTDTQYF; CDR3nt: TGTGCCAGCTCAGCCGACAGGGGACCCCTCACAGATACGCAGTATTTT; j_gene: TRBJ2-3; abundance: .; v_gene: TRBV18; d_gene: TRBD1
CDR3aa: CASSSQDSNQPQHF; CDR3nt: TGTGCCAGCAGCTCACAGGATAGCAATCAGCCCCAGCATTTT; j_gene: TRBJ1-5; abundance: .; v_gene: TRBV7-9; d_gene: .
CDR3aa: CASSRDRVGNTIYF; CDR3nt: TGTGCCAGCAGCCGCGACAGGGTTGGAAACACCATATATTTT; j_gene: TRBJ1-3; abundance: .; v_gene: TRBV5-6; d_gene: TRBD1
CDR3aa: CASSLPGDGAYNEQFF; CDR3nt: TGCGCCAGCAGCTTGCCAGGGGACGGTGCCTACAATGAGCAGTTCTTC; j_gene: TRBJ2-1; abundance: .; v_gene: TRBV5-1; d_gene: .
CDR3aa: CASSRNSATPGNTIYF; CDR3nt: TGCGCCAGCAGCCGGAACAGTGCGACGCCTGGAAACACCATATATTTT; j_gene: TRBJ1-3; abundance: .; v_gene: TRBV4-1; d_gene: .
CDR3aa: CASSMAGGRSYNEQFF; CDR3nt: TGTGCCAGTAGTATGGCGGGAGGCCGCTCCTACAATGAGCAGTTCTTC; j_gene: TRBJ2-1; abundance: .; v_gene: TRBV19; d_gene: TRBD2
CDR3aa: CASSWSQGAQDGYTF; CDR3nt: TGTGCCAGCAGTTGGTCGCAGGGGGCGCAGGATGGCTACACCTTC; j_gene: TRBJ1-2; abundance: few; v_gene: TRBV27; d_gene: TRBD1
CDR3aa: CASSVQGTYGYTF; CDR3nt: TGTGCCAGCAGCGTACAGGGTACCTATGGCTACACCTTC; j_gene: TRBJ1-2; abundance: .; v_gene: TRBV7-6; d_gene: .
CDR3aa: CASSYRGLVNTEAFF; CDR3nt: TGTGCCAGCAGTTACAGGGGATTAGTGAACACTGAAGCTTTCTTT; j_gene: TRBJ1-1; abundance: few; v_gene: TRBV6-5; d_gene: .
CDR3aa: CASSLFGGAYNEQFF; CDR3nt: TGTGCCAGCAGCTTGTTCGGAGGAGCCTACAATGAGCAGTTCTTC; j_gene: TRBJ2-1; abundance: few; v_gene: TRBV7-3; d_gene: .
CDR3aa: CAISLRTGRTEAFF; CDR3nt: TGTGCCATCAGTCTCAGGACAGGGCGGACTGAAGCTTTCTTT; j_gene: TRBJ1-1; abundance: .; v_gene: TRBV10-3; d_gene: TRBD1
CDR3aa: CASSQTGSNTGELFF; CDR3nt: TGTGCCAGCAGCCAGACAGGGTCGAACACCGGGGAGCTGTTTTTT; j_gene: TRBJ2-2; abundance: .; v_gene: TRBV7-3; d_gene: TRBD1
CDR3aa: CASRRTSGAYEQYF; CDR3nt: TGCGCCAGCAGGCGGACTAGCGGGGCCTACGAGCAGTACTTC; j_gene: TRBJ2-7; abundance: .; v_gene: TRBV4-1; d_gene: TRBD2
CDR3aa: CASSFLNTGELFF; CDR3nt: TGTGCCAGCAGCTTCCTTAACACCGGGGAGCTGTTTTTT; j_gene: TRBJ2-2; abundance: .; v_gene: TRBV7-2; d_gene: .
CDR3aa: CASTYGTGGEETQYF; CDR3nt: TGTGCCAGCACCTACGGGACAGGGGGTGAAGAGACCCAGTACTTC; j_gene: TRBJ2-5; abundance: .; v_gene: TRBV6-5; d_gene: TRBD1
CDR3aa: CASSATDSLLGYTF; CDR3nt: TGTGCCAGCAGCGCGACGGACAGTCTGTTAGGCTACACCTTC; j_gene: TRBJ1-2; abundance: .; v_gene: TRBV5-5; d_gene: .
CDR3aa: CASSLGFPSGRETQYF; CDR3nt: TGTGCCAGCAGCTTAGGCTTTCCCAGCGGGAGGGAGACCCAGTACTTC; j_gene: TRBJ2-5; abundance: few; v_gene: TRBV7-2; d_gene: TRBD2
CDR3aa: CASAENTEAFF; CDR3nt: TGTGCCAGCGCGGAGAACACTGAAGCTTTCTTT; j_gene: TRBJ1-1; abundance: .; v_gene: TRBV28; d_gene: .
CDR3aa: CASSSPGVTNEKLFF; CDR3nt: TGCGCCAGCAGCTCACCAGGGGTGACTAATGAAAAACTGTTTTTT; j_gene: TRBJ1-4; abundance: .; v_gene: TRBV4-1; d_gene: .
CDR3aa: CASTGTGENSPLHF; CDR3nt: TGTGCCAGTACCGGGACAGGGGAGAATTCACCCCTCCACTTT; j_gene: TRBJ1-6; abundance: .; v_gene: TRBV19; d_gene: TRBD1
CDR3aa: CSVMGQMFGNIQYF; CDR3nt: TGCAGCGTTATGGGGCAGATGTTCGGAAACATTCAGTACTTC; j_gene: TRBJ2-4; abundance: .; v_gene: TRBV29-1; d_gene: .
CDR3aa: CASSEMSWTGDPTNEKLFF; CDR3nt: TGTGCCAGCAGTGAAATGAGTTGGACAGGGGACCCAACTAATGAAAAACTGTTTTTT; j_gene: TRBJ1-4; abundance: .; v_gene: TRBV6-1; d_gene: TRBD1
CDR3aa: CASSFGTGSYEQYF; CDR3nt: TGTGCCAGCAGCTTTGGGACAGGATCCTACGAGCAGTACTTC; j_gene: TRBJ2-7; abundance: .; v_gene: TRBV7-2; d_gene: TRBD1
CDR3aa: CASSADRESYNEQFF; CDR3nt: TGTGCCAGCAGTGCGGACAGGGAGTCCTACAATGAGCAGTTCTTC; j_gene: TRBJ2-1; abundance: .; v_gene: TRBV2; d_gene: TRBD1
CDR3aa: CASSVQGADDSPLHF; CDR3nt: TGTGCCAGCAGCGTACAGGGGGCAGACGATTCACCCCTCCACTTT; j_gene: TRBJ1-6; abundance: .; v_gene: TRBV9; d_gene: TRBD1
CDR3aa: CASSQDLVRGGPQETQYF; CDR3nt: TGTGCCAGCAGCCAAGATCTGGTACGGGGGGGCCCCCAAGAGACCCAGTACTTC; j_gene: TRBJ2-5; abundance: .; v_gene: TRBV4-2; d_gene: TRBD2
CDR3aa: CASSVRLAGNTGELFF; CDR3nt: TGTGCCAGCAGCGTAAGACTAGCGGGTAACACCGGGGAGCTGTTTTTT; j_gene: TRBJ2-2; abundance: few; v_gene: TRBV7-6; d_gene: TRBD2
CDR3aa: CATPRREGGQETQYF; CDR3nt: TGTGCCACCCCTCGTCGGGAAGGAGGGCAAGAGACCCAGTACTTC; j_gene: TRBJ2-5; abundance: .; v_gene: TRBV10-3; d_gene: .
CDR3aa: CASSRGERDEQFF; CDR3nt: TGTGCCAGCAGTCGAGGGGAGCGGGATGAGCAGTTCTTC; j_gene: TRBJ2-1; abundance: few; v_gene: TRBV6-5; d_gene: .
CDR3aa: CASSLIPSGGLTGELFF; CDR3nt: TGTGCCAGCAGCTTAATTCCTAGCGGGGGCCTAACCGGGGAGCTGTTTTTT; j_gene: TRBJ2-2; abundance: once; v_gene: TRBV7-3; d_gene: TRBD2
CDR3aa: CASSLVVQGAGTEAFF; CDR3nt: TGCGCCAGCAGCTTGGTAGTCCAGGGGGCGGGAACTGAAGCTTTCTTT; j_gene: TRBJ1-1; abundance: .; v_gene: TRBV5-1; d_gene: TRBD1
CDR3aa: CASSYLDRGAKNIQYF; CDR3nt: TGTGCCAGCAGTTACTTAGACAGGGGTGCCAAAAACATTCAGTACTTC; j_gene: TRBJ2-4; abundance: .; v_gene: TRBV6-6; d_gene: TRBD1
CDR3aa: CASSPGETQYF; CDR3nt: TGTGCCAGCAGTCCGGGGGAGACCCAGTACTTC; j_gene: TRBJ2-5; abundance: .; v_gene: TRBV2; d_gene: .
CDR3aa: CASSARGSVGEQFF; CDR3nt: TGTGCCAGCAGTGCCCGGGGAAGCGTCGGTGAGCAGTTCTTC; j_gene: TRBJ2-1; abundance: .; v_gene: TRBV2; d_gene: .